The next 13 T cell receptor beta chains were all read from a single sample in a study of Ad26.COV2.S vaccination and SARS-CoV-2 variants. Clones were sequenced by immunoSEQ multiplex PCR, and TCRdb holds only the in-frame ones, with some missing. Here the sample spans 320,000 or so clones, 90% being singletons. Indicated treatment: 19 received Ad26.COV2.S at low or high dose, single or two shots; several received placebo; per-sample allocation not given. Material that was analyzed had been drawn on day 63 after the first vaccine or placebo injection. Specimen: peripheral blood, collected in a trial of Ad26.COV2.S vaccine versus placebo. Receptors originate from a person aged 18-60 years who received the Ad26.COV2.S COVID-19 vaccine or a placebo.

The chain combines TRBV19 with TRBJ2-1; weak D call: TRBD2 (7 bases). The CDR3 contains 14 residues. Trimming left V 6 bases short and J 4 bases short, with 13 bases between. Germline V gene lookup returns CDR1 LNHDA and CDR2 SQIVND (reference sequence). CDR3 in DNA: TGTGCCAGTAGCTGGGGGGGCCTATACAATGAGCAGTTCTTC. Amino acids: CASSWGGLYNEQFF. Full variable domain (missing parts from reference TRBV19 and TRBJ2-1): DGGITQSPKYLFRKEGQNVTLSCEQNLNHDAMYWYRQDPGQGLRLIYYSQIVNDFQKGDIAEGYSVSREKKESFPLTVTSAQKNPTAFYLCASSWGGLYNEQFFGPGTRLTVL.

The chain is built from TRBV19 and TRBJ1-4; tentatively, D is TRBD1 (5 bases). The CDR3 sequence is 15 residues long. V gave up 7 bases and J gave up 0 bases, with 12 bases separating them. Per germline, CDR1 LNHDA and CDR2 SQIVND (reference sequence). Written as DNA, the CDR3 is TGTGCCAGTAAATCCGGGGCTGCAACTAATGAAAAACTGTTTTTT. Residues: CASKSGAATNEKLFF.

The V gene is TRBV18, the J gene TRBJ1-1, with D tentatively TRBD1 (5 bases). Germline V gives CDR1 KGHSH, CDR2 LQKENI. This CDR3 region has 14 residues. V shed 6 bases and J shed 6 bases, with 17 bases lying between them. In nucleotides, the CDR3 is TGTGCCAGCTCCACCGGGAAGGGGCCCGCTGAAGCTTTCTTT. This sequence encodes CASSTGKGPAEAFF.

This clone was seen more than once but under ten times. The chain employs TRBV11-3 and TRBJ2-1, with 9 bases identical to TRBD2. The ends lost 4 bases at V and 2 bases at J; junction bases unmatched: 9. CDR1 is SGHNT, CDR2 YENEEA, per germline. There are 17 residues in the CDR3. Here the CDR3 DNA reads TGTGCCAGCAGCTCCTCCCCAGCGGGAGGCCCCTACAATGAGCAGTTCTTC. Translation gives CASSSSPAGGPYNEQFF.

The J gene is TRBJ2-7, the V gene TRBV11-2; maybe TRBD2 (6 bases). From germline, CDR1 is SGHAT and CDR2 FQNNGV. Trimming cost V 5 bases and J 12 bases, with 14 bases left between them. This CDR3 comprises 11 residues. Here the CDR3 reads CASSAGTWPYV. In nucleotides, the CDR3 is TGTGCCAGCAGCGCCGGGACTTGGCCGTACGTC.

V usage is TRBV29-1 and J usage is TRBJ1-1; D is unresolved. Germline lookup yields CDR1 SQVTM and CDR2 ANQGSEA. The CDR3 has 12 residues. V lost 1 base to trimming and J lost 10 bases, with 13 bases between them. In nucleotides, the CDR3 is TGCAGCGTTGAAGCAGGAAACCGGGGAGCTTTCTTT. This sequence encodes CSVEAGNRGAFF.

Many counts were recorded for this clone. The chain links TRBV7-8 to TRBJ1-1; D possibly corresponds to TRBD1 (5 bases). With 2 bases removed from V and 7 bases from J, the gap between germline ends came to 14 bases. The CDR3 is made up of 14 amino acids. Germline V gene lookup returns CDR1 SGHVS and CDR2 FQNEAQ. The CDR3 protein is CASSLRGREVEAFF. The CDR3 bases are TGTGCCAGCAGCTTACGAGGCAGGGAGGTTGAAGCTTTCTTT. The whole variable domain, remainder taken from reference TRBV7-8 and TRBJ1-1, is GAGVSQSPRYKVAKRGQDVALRCDPISGHVSLFWYQQALGQGPEFLTYFQNEAQLDKSGLPSDRFFAERPEGSVSTLKIQRTQQEDSAVYLCASSLRGREVEAFFGQGTRLTVV.

This clone was seen just once. This rearrangement joins TRBV7-2 to TRBJ2-1, with no clear D. V gave up 5 bases and J gave up 1 base, with 9 bases separating them. Germline V gene sequence: CDR1 SGHTA, CDR2 FQGNSA. The CDR3 consists of 14 residues. CDR3 in DNA: TGTGCCAGCAGCGCCTACGGGTCCTACAATGAGCAGTTCTTC. Its translation: CASSAYGSYNEQFF.

The chain carries TRBV5-5 and TRBJ1-5, with 9 bases lining up with TRBD1. The CDR3 is 15 residues long. Germline V gene lookup returns CDR1 SGHKS and CDR2 YYEKEE (reference sequence). V dropped 0 bases and J dropped 6; count of bases not matched to a gene: 4. The DNA for the CDR3 is TGTGCCAGCAGCTTGGAAGGGACAGGGCGTCAGCCCCAGCATTTT. Translating it yields CASSLEGTGRQPQHF.

This chain uses TRBV19 with TRBJ1-1; D is undetermined. V was shortened by 5 bases and J by 0 bases, with 13 bases between the two germline ends. CDR3 length: 15 amino acids. Germline-derived CDR1 and CDR2 are LNHDA and SQIVND (reference sequence). The CDR3 DNA is TGTGCCAGTAGTTCGGTGGAGCGGATGAACACTGAAGCTTTCTTT. It translates to CASSSVERMNTEAFF.

The V call is TRBV5-4, the J call TRBJ2-7, with D possibly being TRBD1 (6 bases). This CDR3 is built from 16 residues. V was trimmed by 3 bases and J by 0 bases, leaving 16 bases between them. Germline V gene data show CDR1 as SGHNT and CDR2 as YYREEE (reference sequence). CDR3: CASSYPSDRSSYEQYF. CDR3 sequence (DNA): TGTGCCAGCAGCTACCCGTCTGACAGGAGCTCCTACGAGCAGTACTTC.

The V gene is TRBV12-5, the J gene TRBJ2-3; 9 bases are a match to TRBD2. The ends lost 11 bases at V and 3 bases at J; junction bases unmatched: 3. Per germline, CDR1 LGHNT and CDR2 FRNRAP. The CDR3 is 12 amino acids. The CDR3 nucleotides are TGTGCTGGTAGCGGGGGAACAGATACGCAGTATTTT. Translation gives CAGSGGTDTQYF.

V is TRBV6-5 and J is TRBJ2-1, with unresolved D. Germline assignment: CDR1 MNHEY and CDR2 SVGAGI. Trimming stripped 0 bases from V and 3 bases from J, with 6 bases between. CDR3 length equals 14 residues. Here the CDR3 DNA reads TGTGCCAGCAGTTACTCGTTATACTACAATGAGCAGTTCTTC. It codes for CASSYSLYYNEQFF.